This T cell receptor (beta chain) came from a study of blood T cell repertoires in COVID-19. For the study at large: Researchers got acute and convalescent COVID-19 samples from the United States, Italy and Spain.

Germline CDR1 reads SNHLY; CDR2 reads FYNNEI. This CDR3 is built from 15 residues. The V and J ends lost 6 bases and 5 bases respectively, with 14 bases between them. In the original workflow: How many nucleated cells were present was estimated from reference gene primer amplification. Sequencing was performed with immunoSEQ multiplex PCR; in TCRdb, only in-frame clones are kept and a portion is missing. For V, J and clone size, that table is used; D and trimming come from the DNA. The sample lists around 190,000 clones, around 83% occurring once. The specimen was peripheral blood. V gene TRBV2 combines with J gene TRBJ1-6, with D perhaps TRBD1 (5 bases). This TCR was sampled from a woman in her 70s with COVID-19, enrolled during active disease. CDR3: CASRQRGFNNSPLHF. The CDR3 region has the DNA TGTGCCAGCAGGCAAAGGGGCTTTAATAATTCACCCCTCCACTTT.